Listed below are T cell receptor beta chains from one sample, sequenced in a study of cytomegalovirus exposure and HLA in healthy donors. Generated by immunoSEQ multiplex PCR, the TCRdb table keeps only in-frame clones and is missing some. The sample has 130,000 to 150,000 clones, roughly 80% seen once. Sequencing was done on a sample of PBMCs. All receptors derive from a man in his forties or fifties in good health and CMV-seropositive. CDR3s leave out the opening cysteine and the closing phenylalanine or tryptophan. The order of the fields is J gene, V gene, CDR3 protein.

j_call: TRBJ2-7; v_call: TRBV6-5; cdr3_aa: ASSYSGAGTLYEQY
j_call: TRBJ1-1; v_call: TRBV19; cdr3_aa: ASSISPNTEAF
j_call: TRBJ1-2; v_call: TRBV11-1; cdr3_aa: ASSTQGTNYGYT
j_call: TRBJ1-1; v_call: TRBV5-1; cdr3_aa: ASSIAGVTEAF
j_call: TRBJ2-3; v_call: TRBV5-8; cdr3_aa: ASSYETGVTDTQY
j_call: TRBJ2-3; v_call: TRBV4-3; cdr3_aa: ASSQETLAGGGTDTQY
j_call: TRBJ2-7; v_call: TRBV11-3; cdr3_aa: ASIRGLVLGDYEQY
j_call: TRBJ2-2; v_call: TRBV27; cdr3_aa: ASSIRGVTGELF
j_call: TRBJ2-7; v_call: TRBV28; cdr3_aa: ASSPEAPYEQY
j_call: TRBJ2-5; v_call: TRBV7-2; cdr3_aa: ASSPHETQY
j_call: TRBJ2-3; v_call: TRBV10-2; cdr3_aa: ASSVTTGTQY
j_call: TRBJ1-2; v_call: TRBV9; cdr3_aa: ASSPLGGSYGYT
j_call: TRBJ1-4; v_call: TRBV27; cdr3_aa: ASSLRPGGEVGLTTNEKLF
j_call: TRBJ2-1; v_call: TRBV7-9; cdr3_aa: ASSSKPPGVDEQF
j_call: TRBJ2-1; v_call: TRBV18; cdr3_aa: ASSPWQANYNEQF
j_call: TRBJ1-6; v_call: TRBV7-8; cdr3_aa: ASSLATGLGSYNSPLH
j_call: TRBJ2-3; v_call: TRBV5-1; cdr3_aa: ASSPLADTADTQY
j_call: TRBJ2-2; v_call: TRBV6-5; cdr3_aa: ASSSPRGRGTGELF
j_call: TRBJ1-1; v_call: TRBV7-9; cdr3_aa: ASSPRQDGLNTEAF
j_call: TRBJ2-1; v_call: TRBV6-1; cdr3_aa: ASRLAASSYNEQF
j_call: TRBJ1-4; v_call: TRBV19; cdr3_aa: ASSLGASTNEKLF
j_call: TRBJ1-4; v_call: TRBV7-9; cdr3_aa: ASSAPGRGREKLF
j_call: TRBJ1-1; v_call: TRBV18; cdr3_aa: ASSRDRKNTEAF
j_call: TRBJ2-2; v_call: TRBV27; cdr3_aa: ASTTTGRNTGELF
j_call: TRBJ2-1; v_call: TRBV28; cdr3_aa: ASTDRSYGGRF
j_call: TRBJ2-7; v_call: TRBV21-1; cdr3_aa: ASSKGQGMPYEQY
j_call: TRBJ2-1; v_call: TRBV7-2; cdr3_aa: ASSRSSGRASNEQF
j_call: TRBJ2-2; v_call: TRBV6-1; cdr3_aa: ASSRKGMNTGELF
j_call: TRBJ1-2; v_call: TRBV30; cdr3_aa: ACPTEGSYGYT
j_call: TRBJ2-5; v_call: TRBV27; cdr3_aa: ASSLTPPEASGFQETQY
j_call: TRBJ1-3; v_call: TRBV15; cdr3_aa: ATSRDQAGGNTIY
j_call: TRBJ1-5; v_call: TRBV6-5; cdr3_aa: ASRRQGLTDQPQH
j_call: TRBJ1-2; v_call: TRBV4-3; cdr3_aa: ASSQEIAGGYGYT
j_call: TRBJ2-5; v_call: TRBV7-9; cdr3_aa: AVTRHSIQETQY
j_call: TRBJ1-1; v_call: TRBV13; cdr3_aa: ASSLGLSNTEAF